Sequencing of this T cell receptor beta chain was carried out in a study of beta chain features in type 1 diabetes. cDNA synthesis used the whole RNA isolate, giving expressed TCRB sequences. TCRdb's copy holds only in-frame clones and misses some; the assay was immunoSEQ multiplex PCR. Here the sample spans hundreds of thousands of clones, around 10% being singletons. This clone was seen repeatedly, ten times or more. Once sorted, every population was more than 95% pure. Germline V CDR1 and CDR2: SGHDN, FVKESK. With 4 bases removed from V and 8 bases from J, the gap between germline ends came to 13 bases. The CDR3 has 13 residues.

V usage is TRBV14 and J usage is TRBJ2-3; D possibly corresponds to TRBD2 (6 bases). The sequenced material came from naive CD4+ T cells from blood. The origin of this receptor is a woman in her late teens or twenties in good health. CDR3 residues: CASSPKLAGTQYF. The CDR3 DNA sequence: TGTGCCAGCAGCCCCAAACTAGCCGGTACGCAGTATTTT.